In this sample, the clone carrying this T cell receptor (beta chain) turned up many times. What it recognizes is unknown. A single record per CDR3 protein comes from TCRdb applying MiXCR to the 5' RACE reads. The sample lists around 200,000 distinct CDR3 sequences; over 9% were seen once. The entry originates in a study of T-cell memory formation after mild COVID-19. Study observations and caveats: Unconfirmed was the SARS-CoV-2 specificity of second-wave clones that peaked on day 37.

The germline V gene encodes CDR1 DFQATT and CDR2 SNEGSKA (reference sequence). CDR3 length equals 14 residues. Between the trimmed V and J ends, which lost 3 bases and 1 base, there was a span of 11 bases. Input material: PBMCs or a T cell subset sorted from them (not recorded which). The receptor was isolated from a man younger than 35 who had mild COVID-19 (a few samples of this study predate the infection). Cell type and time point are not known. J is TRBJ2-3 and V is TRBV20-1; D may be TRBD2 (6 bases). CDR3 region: CSASYSGRTDTQYF. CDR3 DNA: TGCAGTGCTAGTTATAGCGGTCGCACAGATACGCAGTATTTT.